This TCR beta chain comes out of a study of radiotherapy plus CTLA-4 blockade in lung cancer. Study context: Disease control reached approximately 30%, with objective responses in approximately 17%. Notes on the study in general: Expansion of tumor-derived TCR clones was observed in blood after radiotherapy plus ipilimumab.

Concerning this clone itself: Its antigen is as yet unknown.

Sequencing used immunoSEQ multiplex PCR; TCRdb keeps in-frame clones, though not all of them. Of tens of thousands of clones listed, roughly three quarters are singletons. Trimming took 4 bases from V and 3 from J, leaving 20 bases between them. The CDR3 runs to 17 residues. The germline V gene encodes CDR1 SGHTS and CDR2 YDEGEE. The sequenced sample was peripheral blood, obtained from a patient treated with radiotherapy plus ipilimumab. The V call is TRBV5-8, the J call TRBJ2-1; D possibly corresponds to TRBD2 (5 bases). This TCR came from a human donor with non-small cell lung cancer whose response to radiotherapy plus ipilimumab could not be evaluated. Written as DNA, the CDR3 is TGTGCCAGCAGCCCGGGGTCATGGCGGAGGAACTACAATGAGCAGTTCTTC. It encodes CASSPGSWRRNYNEQFF.